This TCR beta chain was observed in a study of T cell responses to AZD1222 COVID-19 vaccine. Assay: immunoSEQ multiplex PCR; the TCRdb copy retains only in-frame clones and omits some. The table has 90,000 to 120,000 clones, about 89% seen once. The junction had 0 bases not matched to a gene; V was cut back by 0 bases and J by 1 base. The CDR3 spans 15 residues. In germline, CDR1 is SGHVS, CDR2 FQNEAQ. The clonotype originates from an adult in good health. The gene calls are TRBV7-8 and TRBJ1-5, with 7 bases matching TRBD1. The material sequenced was peripheral blood, taken on day 0 of AZD1222 vaccination. CDR3 loop: CASSLARGSNQPQHF. CDR3 nucleotide sequence: TGTGCCAGCAGCTTAGCCAGGGGGAGCAATCAGCCCCAGCATTTT.